What follows is one T cell receptor (beta chain) and its context. This CDR3 is built from 15 residues. Germline V lookup: CDR1 LGHNA, CDR2 YSLEER. Trimming cost V 0 bases and J 7 bases, with 15 bases left between them. This entry comes from a study of blood T cells in healthy people across ages. A second PCR, run for 7 to 11 cycles, used a sample-barcoded 5' primer plus a J-beta primer mix. A single record per CDR3 protein comes from TCRdb applying MiXCR to the 5' RACE reads. The data contain roughly 800,000 distinct CDR3 sequences, 58% of them singletons. This clonotype originated in a man between 25 and 39 years old in good health. The chain carries TRBV4-3 and TRBJ1-2; D gene unclear. Sequences were obtained from blood. The CDR3 sequence: CASSQERRTYSGYTF. The DNA of the CDR3 is TGCGCCAGCAGCCAAGAACGCAGGACCTACAGTGGCTACACCTTC.